The rows below give T cell receptor beta chains drawn from one sample of a study of beta chain features in type 1 diabetes. Clones were sequenced by immunoSEQ multiplex PCR, and TCRdb holds only the in-frame ones, with some missing. Among 300,000 to 350,000 clones listed, 13% were seen once. Sample: naive CD4+ T cells from blood. The receptor source for this set is a woman aged 18-30 years with type 1 diabetes. CDR3s include the opening cysteine and the closing phenylalanine or tryptophan. The order of the fields is D gene, V gene, clone size, J gene, CDR3 DNA, CDR3 protein. A D gene is named only where the DNA matches it firmly. A clone size is listed for some rows: how often the clone was seen (once, few, many), or a class if it is expanded.

d_call: TRBD2
v_call: TRBV10-2
clone_size: few
j_call: TRBJ2-1
cdr3_nt: TGCGCCAGCAGTGCACCTAGCGGGGAGAAAAAAATGGCCGATGAGCAGTTCTTC
cdr3_aa: CASSAPSGEKKMADEQFF

d_call: NA
v_call: TRBV5-4
clone_size: NA
j_call: TRBJ2-3
cdr3_nt: TGTGCCAGCAGCTTTGACAGTAGCATCGGCCCGCAGTATTTT
cdr3_aa: CASSFDSSIGPQYF

d_call: TRBD2
v_call: TRBV4-3
clone_size: NA
j_call: TRBJ2-3
cdr3_nt: TGCGCCAGCGGACTAGCGGGAGGGCCGACAGATACGCAGTATTTT
cdr3_aa: CASGLAGGPTDTQYF

d_call: TRBD1
v_call: TRBV9
clone_size: few
j_call: TRBJ1-2
cdr3_nt: TGTGCCAGCAGCGGGTTGGACAGGGTCGGCTACACCTTC
cdr3_aa: CASSGLDRVGYTF

d_call: NA
v_call: TRBV5-1
clone_size: NA
j_call: TRBJ1-5
cdr3_nt: TGCGCCAGCAGCTTGACCCGGAATCAGCCCCAGCATTTT
cdr3_aa: CASSLTRNQPQHF

d_call: TRBD2
v_call: TRBV11-2
clone_size: few
j_call: TRBJ2-3
cdr3_nt: TGTGCCAGCAGCCCAAGCGGGAGTCCAGATACGCAGTATTTT
cdr3_aa: CASSPSGSPDTQYF

d_call: TRBD2
v_call: TRBV5-1
clone_size: few
j_call: TRBJ2-1
cdr3_nt: TGCGCCAGCAGCTTTGGACTAGCGGGAGGGCCGAGGAGCTACAATGAGCAGTTCTTC
cdr3_aa: CASSFGLAGGPRSYNEQFF

d_call: NA
v_call: TRBV5-1
clone_size: few
j_call: TRBJ1-1
cdr3_nt: TGCGCCAGCAGCTTGAGCTCAGGGGCGAACACTGAAGCTTTCTTT
cdr3_aa: CASSLSSGANTEAFF

d_call: NA
v_call: TRBV5-4
clone_size: few
j_call: TRBJ2-5
cdr3_nt: TGTGCCAGCAGCTTGGCGGTTTCCCTAGGGACCCAGTACTTC
cdr3_aa: CASSLAVSLGTQYF

d_call: NA
v_call: TRBV30
clone_size: few
j_call: TRBJ1-3
cdr3_nt: TGTGCCTGGAGGCGCCCGGGCTCTGGAAACACCATATATTTT
cdr3_aa: CAWRRPGSGNTIYF

d_call: TRBD2
v_call: TRBV18
clone_size: NA
j_call: TRBJ2-5
cdr3_nt: TGTGCCAGCTCACCAAGACTAGCGGACCAAGAGACCCAGTACTTC
cdr3_aa: CASSPRLADQETQYF

d_call: TRBD1
v_call: TRBV4-2
clone_size: NA
j_call: TRBJ1-2
cdr3_nt: TGTGCCAGCAGCAAAGATCCGACAGGGGGCGGCTACACCTTC
cdr3_aa: CASSKDPTGGGYTF

d_call: NA
v_call: TRBV30
clone_size: few
j_call: TRBJ2-3
cdr3_nt: TGTGCCTGGAGTCTGGGGTCCGGGGCAGATACGCAGTATTTT
cdr3_aa: CAWSLGSGADTQYF

d_call: NA
v_call: TRBV19
clone_size: NA
j_call: TRBJ2-3
cdr3_nt: TGTGCCAGTTCCCTCGGGCTAGCCCGCACAGATACGCAGTATTTT
cdr3_aa: CASSLGLARTDTQYF

d_call: TRBD2
v_call: TRBV28
clone_size: few
j_call: TRBJ2-2
cdr3_nt: TGTGCCAGCAGCGTCCCGGGGCTAGCGGCAAACACCGGGGAGCTGTTTTTT
cdr3_aa: CASSVPGLAANTGELFF

d_call: TRBD1
v_call: TRBV30
clone_size: few
j_call: TRBJ1-2
cdr3_nt: TGTGCCAGAACCGGGACAGTCGGGGGCTACACCTTC
cdr3_aa: CARTGTVGGYTF

d_call: TRBD2
v_call: TRBV4-3
clone_size: few
j_call: TRBJ2-3
cdr3_nt: TGCGCCAGCAGCCAAGATCCCCGCGGGACTAGCGGGGACGCTAGCACAGATACGCAGTATTTT
cdr3_aa: CASSQDPRGTSGDASTDTQYF

d_call: NA
v_call: TRBV18
clone_size: NA
j_call: TRBJ2-7
cdr3_nt: TGTGCCAGCTCCACCCGGCAGCCAGGGGCCTACGAGCAGTACTTC
cdr3_aa: CASSTRQPGAYEQYF

d_call: TRBD1
v_call: TRBV2
clone_size: few
j_call: TRBJ2-7
cdr3_nt: TGTGCCAGCGAGACAGGGGCCTACGAGCAGTACTTC
cdr3_aa: CASETGAYEQYF

d_call: TRBD1
v_call: TRBV7-7
clone_size: NA
j_call: TRBJ2-1
cdr3_nt: TGTGCCAGCAGCCCAGACAGGGTCAATGAGCAGTTCTTC
cdr3_aa: CASSPDRVNEQFF

d_call: NA
v_call: TRBV28
clone_size: NA
j_call: TRBJ2-1
cdr3_nt: TGTGCCAGCAGCTCTGGAAGGGTCATAGTGGGGGGGCAGTTCTTC
cdr3_aa: CASSSGRVIVGGQFF

d_call: NA
v_call: TRBV19
clone_size: NA
j_call: TRBJ1-2
cdr3_nt: TGTGCCAGTAGTATTTCCAGGAGGGGCTACACCTTC
cdr3_aa: CASSISRRGYTF

d_call: TRBD1
v_call: TRBV14
clone_size: NA
j_call: TRBJ1-1
cdr3_nt: TGTGCCAGCAGCCAGACTACAGGGGAGGTTGAAGCTTTCTTT
cdr3_aa: CASSQTTGEVEAFF

d_call: NA
v_call: TRBV5-4
clone_size: few
j_call: TRBJ1-2
cdr3_nt: TGTGCCAGCAGCCCCGGGGTGAAGGGCCGCGGTGGCTATGGCTACACCTTC
cdr3_aa: CASSPGVKGRGGYGYTF

d_call: TRBD2
v_call: TRBV27
clone_size: NA
j_call: TRBJ2-1
cdr3_nt: TGTGCCAGCAGTGAGCTAGCGGGGAACAATGAGCAGTTCTTC
cdr3_aa: CASSELAGNNEQFF

d_call: NA
v_call: TRBV27
clone_size: NA
j_call: TRBJ2-7
cdr3_nt: TGTGCCAGCAGTTACGAGGCAATCCCCTCCTACGAGCAGTACTTC
cdr3_aa: CASSYEAIPSYEQYF

d_call: TRBD1
v_call: TRBV7-9
clone_size: few
j_call: TRBJ2-7
cdr3_nt: TGTGCCAGCAGCCGGGGACAGCGATTCTACGAGCAGTACTTC
cdr3_aa: CASSRGQRFYEQYF

d_call: TRBD2
v_call: TRBV5-1
clone_size: few
j_call: TRBJ2-3
cdr3_nt: TGCGCCAGCAGCTTGGTCTCCGGACTAGCATTCACAGATACGCAGTATTTT
cdr3_aa: CASSLVSGLAFTDTQYF

d_call: TRBD2
v_call: TRBV30
clone_size: few
j_call: TRBJ2-1
cdr3_nt: TGTGCCTGGGAAGCGGGAGGGAGCTCCTACAATGAGCAGTTCTTC
cdr3_aa: CAWEAGGSSYNEQFF

d_call: TRBD2
v_call: TRBV4-1
clone_size: few
j_call: TRBJ2-1
cdr3_nt: TGCGCCAGCACGACTAGCCCCAACAATGAGCAGTTCTTC
cdr3_aa: CASTTSPNNEQFF

d_call: TRBD2
v_call: TRBV2
clone_size: NA
j_call: TRBJ2-1
cdr3_nt: TGTGCCAGGTCCGGGACTAGCGGGAGTTCGTCCTACAATGAGCAGTTCTTC
cdr3_aa: CARSGTSGSSSYNEQFF

d_call: TRBD1
v_call: TRBV11-2
clone_size: few
j_call: TRBJ2-5
cdr3_nt: TGTGCCAGCAGCCGGGGACAGGGGCCAGAGACCCAGTACTTC
cdr3_aa: CASSRGQGPETQYF

d_call: TRBD1
v_call: TRBV7-8
clone_size: NA
j_call: TRBJ2-6
cdr3_nt: TGTGCCAGCAGCTTACGGGACAGTGCTGGGGCCAACGTCCTGACTTTC
cdr3_aa: CASSLRDSAGANVLTF

d_call: TRBD1
v_call: TRBV6-5
clone_size: NA
j_call: TRBJ2-2
cdr3_nt: TGTGCCAGCAGTCCACAGGGGAAAGGGGAGCTGTTTTTT
cdr3_aa: CASSPQGKGELFF

d_call: NA
v_call: TRBV11-2
clone_size: few
j_call: TRBJ2-1
cdr3_nt: TGTGCCAGCAGCTTTTCGGCGGGGGCTGCCTACAATGAGCAGTTCTTC
cdr3_aa: CASSFSAGAAYNEQFF

d_call: NA
v_call: TRBV2
clone_size: NA
j_call: TRBJ2-7
cdr3_nt: TGTGCCAGCAGCTATGGACAGTACGAGCAGTACTTC
cdr3_aa: CASSYGQYEQYF

d_call: TRBD1
v_call: TRBV28
clone_size: NA
j_call: TRBJ1-2
cdr3_nt: TGTGCCAGCAGTCTCCGGGACAGGCACACCTATGGCTACACCTTC
cdr3_aa: CASSLRDRHTYGYTF

d_call: TRBD1
v_call: TRBV7-9
clone_size: few
j_call: TRBJ1-2
cdr3_nt: TGTGCCAGCAGCCAAAGACAGGGTTCGGAGGGCTACACCTTC
cdr3_aa: CASSQRQGSEGYTF

d_call: TRBD1
v_call: TRBV30
clone_size: NA
j_call: TRBJ1-2
cdr3_nt: TGTGCCTGGAGAGCCAGGGGGTCGGGCGGCTACACCTTC
cdr3_aa: CAWRARGSGGYTF

d_call: NA
v_call: TRBV9
clone_size: few
j_call: TRBJ2-1
cdr3_nt: TGTGCCAGCAGCGTAGACCCGGACAAATACAATGAGCAGTTCTTC
cdr3_aa: CASSVDPDKYNEQFF

d_call: TRBD1
v_call: TRBV2
clone_size: few
j_call: TRBJ1-2
cdr3_nt: TGTGCCAGCAACTATGCCGGGACAGAATATGGCTACACCTTC
cdr3_aa: CASNYAGTEYGYTF

d_call: TRBD1
v_call: TRBV5-4
clone_size: NA
j_call: TRBJ1-4
cdr3_nt: TGTGCCAGCAGCAGGGGGACAGGGGTCGGTGAAAAACTGTTTTTT
cdr3_aa: CASSRGTGVGEKLFF

d_call: NA
v_call: TRBV29-1
clone_size: NA
j_call: TRBJ1-2
cdr3_nt: TGCAGCGTTGACCCGGGGGGTGGCTATGGCTACACCTTC
cdr3_aa: CSVDPGGGYGYTF

d_call: TRBD1
v_call: TRBV11-2
clone_size: NA
j_call: TRBJ2-6
cdr3_nt: TGTGCCAGCAGCTTAGATCGGACAGGGTTTTTGTCAGCTGGGGCCAACGTCCTGACTTTC
cdr3_aa: CASSLDRTGFLSAGANVLTF

d_call: TRBD1
v_call: TRBV6-6
clone_size: few
j_call: TRBJ1-2
cdr3_nt: TGTGCCAGCAGGTCGGACAGGACGGACTATGGCTACACCTTC
cdr3_aa: CASRSDRTDYGYTF

d_call: NA
v_call: TRBV2
clone_size: few
j_call: TRBJ2-7
cdr3_nt: TGTGCCAGCTCTCCTGACAGTCTCTACGAGCAGTACTTC
cdr3_aa: CASSPDSLYEQYF

d_call: TRBD1
v_call: TRBV7-2
clone_size: NA
j_call: TRBJ1-1
cdr3_nt: TGTGCCAGCAGCTTTCTGGTACAGGGGGCGATTGGGGCTTTCTTT
cdr3_aa: CASSFLVQGAIGAFF

d_call: NA
v_call: TRBV7-2
clone_size: NA
j_call: TRBJ2-1
cdr3_nt: TGTGCCAGCAGCCGTACAGAGTACAATGAGCAGTTCTTC
cdr3_aa: CASSRTEYNEQFF

d_call: NA
v_call: TRBV28
clone_size: NA
j_call: TRBJ2-3
cdr3_nt: TGTGCCAGCAGTTTAAACCAGCGGGTGCGCACAGATACGCAGTATTTT
cdr3_aa: CASSLNQRVRTDTQYF

d_call: TRBD1
v_call: TRBV29-1
clone_size: NA
j_call: TRBJ1-5
cdr3_nt: TGCAGCGCCATCGAAGACAGGGGCAATCAGCCCCAGCATTTT
cdr3_aa: CSAIEDRGNQPQHF

d_call: TRBD1
v_call: TRBV5-4
clone_size: few
j_call: TRBJ2-5
cdr3_nt: TGTGCCAGCAGTCCACCTCCCGGGACAGGGGCGGAGACCCAGTACTTC
cdr3_aa: CASSPPPGTGAETQYF

d_call: TRBD2
v_call: TRBV5-4
clone_size: few
j_call: TRBJ2-1
cdr3_nt: TGTGCCAGCAGCAGGGCTAGCGGGAGTTACAATGAGCAGTTCTTC
cdr3_aa: CASSRASGSYNEQFF

d_call: NA
v_call: TRBV18
clone_size: few
j_call: TRBJ2-7
cdr3_nt: TGTGCCAGCTCACGAACCGCGGACAGTTCCTACGAGCAGTACTTC
cdr3_aa: CASSRTADSSYEQYF

d_call: NA
v_call: TRBV6-5
clone_size: NA
j_call: TRBJ1-1
cdr3_nt: TGTGCCAGCAGTCTCCCCGGGGGGAACACTGAAGCTTTCTTT
cdr3_aa: CASSLPGGNTEAFF

d_call: TRBD2
v_call: TRBV28
clone_size: few
j_call: TRBJ2-5
cdr3_nt: TGTGCCAGCAGTCTACCGGGACTAGTGAGAGAGACCCAGTACTTC
cdr3_aa: CASSLPGLVRETQYF

d_call: NA
v_call: TRBV28
clone_size: NA
j_call: TRBJ2-7
cdr3_nt: TGTGCCAGCAGTCGAGCCAGGAAACTCTACGAGCAGTACTTC
cdr3_aa: CASSRARKLYEQYF

d_call: NA
v_call: TRBV7-2
clone_size: NA
j_call: TRBJ1-1
cdr3_nt: TGTGCCAGCAGCTCTCATCGGGAGTCTGAAGCTTTCTTT
cdr3_aa: CASSSHRESEAFF

d_call: TRBD2
v_call: TRBV18
clone_size: NA
j_call: TRBJ2-5
cdr3_nt: TGTGCCAGCTCACCACCGGGACTACCAGAAGAGACCCAGTACTTC
cdr3_aa: CASSPPGLPEETQYF

d_call: TRBD1
v_call: TRBV29-1
clone_size: few
j_call: TRBJ1-5
cdr3_nt: TGCAGCGCGCAGGGACAGCCCAATCAGCCCCAGCATTTT
cdr3_aa: CSAQGQPNQPQHF